This T cell receptor (beta chain) stems from a study of response to subunit inactivated influenza vaccine. CDR1 and CDR2 from the germline V gene are SGHNT and YYREEE (reference sequence). The CDR3 sequence is 14 residues long. The V end lost 2 bases, the J end lost 3 bases, and 11 bases lay between the germline ends. Whole-study results and caveats: Authors suggested seasonal influenza vaccinations each recruit few new T cells.

TCRdb used MiXCR to reprocess the RT-PCR reads, holding one entry per CDR3 protein. The sample lists 500,000 or so distinct CDR3 sequences; about 17% were seen once. This clonotype was found a few times. Its antigen is undetermined. This clonotype was obtained from a man aged 45 to 75 who received an inactivated influenza vaccine. The chain recombines TRBV5-4 with TRBJ2-5; unclear D gene. The sequences come from CD4+ T cells sorted from PBMCs, collected less than 30 months after vaccination. This CDR3 is CASSFWGIKETQYF. Written as DNA, the CDR3 is TGTGCCAGCAGCTTCTGGGGAATAAAAGAGACCCAGTACTTC. Supplemented by reference TRBV5-4 and TRBJ2-5, the full variable domain reads ETGVTQSPTHLIKTRGQQVTLRCSSQSGHNTVSWYQQALGQGPQFIFQYYREEENGRGNFPPRFSGLQFPNYSSELNVNALELDDSALYLCASSFWGIKETQYFGPGTRLLVL.